Given below is one T cell receptor (beta chain) in context. CDR1 is KGHSH, CDR2 LQKENI, per germline. The CDR3 covers 19 residues. The V and J ends lost 0 bases and 4 bases, in that order; junction bases with no gene match: 11. Seattle's enrolled individuals joined amid active infection and were then monitored longitudinally. The data were produced by immunoSEQ multiplex PCR, yet TCRdb's version contains in-frame clones alone and is incomplete. The repertoire holds hundreds of thousands of clones, with 80% to 95% as singletons. This sample is drawn from a study of blood T cell repertoires in COVID-19.

The chain employs TRBV18 and TRBJ2-6, with TRBD1 identical over 8 bases. What was sequenced was peripheral blood. This TCR was recovered from a man aged 55 to 70 with COVID-19, enrolled during active disease. CDR3 DNA: TGTGCCAGCTCACCACCGGGACAGGATGCCACTGGGGGGGCCAACGTCCTGACTTTC. Its protein is CASSPPGQDATGGANVLTF.